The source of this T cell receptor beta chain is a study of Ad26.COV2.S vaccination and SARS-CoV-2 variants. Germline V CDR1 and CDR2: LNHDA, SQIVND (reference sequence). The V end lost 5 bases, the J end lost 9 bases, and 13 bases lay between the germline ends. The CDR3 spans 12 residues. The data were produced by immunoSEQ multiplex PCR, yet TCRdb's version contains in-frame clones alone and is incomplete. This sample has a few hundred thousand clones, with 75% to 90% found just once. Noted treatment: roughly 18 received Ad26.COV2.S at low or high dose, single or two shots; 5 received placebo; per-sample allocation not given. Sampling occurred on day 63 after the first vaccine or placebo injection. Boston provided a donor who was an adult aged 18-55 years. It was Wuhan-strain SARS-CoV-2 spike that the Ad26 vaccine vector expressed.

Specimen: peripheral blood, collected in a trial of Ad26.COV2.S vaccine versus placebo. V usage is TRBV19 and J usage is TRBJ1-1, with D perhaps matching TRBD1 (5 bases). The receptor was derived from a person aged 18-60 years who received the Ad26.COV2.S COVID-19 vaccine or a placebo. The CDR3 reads CASSSQGAKAFF. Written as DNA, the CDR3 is TGTGCCAGTAGTTCCCAGGGCGCGAAAGCTTTCTTT. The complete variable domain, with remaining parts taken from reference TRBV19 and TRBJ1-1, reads DGGITQSPKYLFRKEGQNVTLSCEQNLNHDAMYWYRQDPGQGLRLIYYSQIVNDFQKGDIAEGYSVSREKKESFPLTVTSAQKNPTAFYLCASSSQGAKAFFGQGTRLTVV.